This T cell receptor beta chain comes out of a study of T cell changes during pregnancy in multiple sclerosis. Sequenced by immunoSEQ multiplex PCR; TCRdb stores in-frame clones only, minus some. Here the sample spans under 75,000 clones, roughly 89% being singletons. From germline, CDR1 is ENHRY and CDR2 SYGVKD. The CDR3 loop spans 15 amino acids. V shed 6 bases and J shed 1 base, with 15 bases lying between them. The receptor comes from a female donor in good health, enrolled as a control in a pregnancy study. V and J are TRBV10-3 and TRBJ2-5, with a weak D call TRBD2 (6 bases). The material was peripheral blood, obtained in the third trimester of pregnancy. The CDR3 protein is CAIRGEEGFQETQYF. CDR3 bases: TGTGCCATCAGGGGGGAGGAGGGCTTCCAAGAGACCCAGTACTTC.